The 23 T cell receptor beta chains below come from one sample, sequenced in a study of blood T cell repertoires in COVID-19 (dated by TCRdb to the early 2020s). Libraries were made using the immunoSEQ multiplex PCR assay. TCRdb provides this immuneACCESS table in a form limited to in-frame rearrangements. Some clones are lacking; in checked studies, under half of them reflect an unresolved V gene, and why the rest are absent is not known. The sample yields 200,000 to 250,000 clones; less than 90% were counted once. The ten most abundant clones make up roughly 2.7% of the sample. Material: peripheral blood. The receptors stem from a woman aged 70-85 years with active or convalescent COVID-19.

This clone has more than one count but fewer than ten. The chain employs TRBV27 and TRBJ2-7, with 14 bases matching TRBD2. Germline assignment: CDR1 MNHEY and CDR2 SMNVEV (reference sequence). Unmatched junction bases numbered 4, after V lost 5 bases and J lost 4 bases. The CDR3 totals 15 residues. CDR3: CASSGTSGSEYEQYF. CDR3 coding DNA: TGTGCCAGCAGTGGGACTAGCGGGAGTGAGTACGAGCAGTACTTC.

This clone was recorded only once. The chain is built from TRBV4-1 and TRBJ1-5; D uncertain. Germline CDR1 reads MGHRA; CDR2 reads YSYEKL. V shed 2 bases and J shed 4 bases, with 15 bases lying between them. The CDR3 loop spans 16 amino acids. CDR3 sequence (DNA): TGCGCCAGCAGCCAACTTCGAGGTGCGGGTAATCAGCCCCAGCATTTT. This encodes CASSQLRGAGNQPQHF.

This clone was seen just once. The rearrangement joins TRBV19 to TRBJ1-2; weak D call: TRBD1 (5 bases). The V end was cut by 11 bases, the J end by 0 bases, with 22 bases between. The CDR3 has 16 residues. Germline CDR1 and CDR2: LNHDA and SQIVND (reference sequence). This chain's CDR3 is CASRTPGGDSNYGYTF. CDR3 sequence (DNA): TGTGCCTCAAGAACCCCAGGAGGGGATTCTAACTATGGCTACACCTTC.

This CDR3 is CASSPRLAGTDTQYF. The CDR3 nucleotides read TGTGCCAGCAGCCCCAGACTAGCGGGGACAGATACGCAGTATTTT. The chain carries TRBV7-2 and TRBJ2-3; 11 bases fit TRBD2. Germline assignment: CDR1 SGHTA and CDR2 FQGNSA. V shed 5 bases and J 3 bases; nucleotides not matched to a gene: 4. CDR3 size: 15 residues.

Only a few counts were recorded for this clone. The rearrangement joins TRBV28 to TRBJ2-7; 8 nucleotides match TRBD1. V lost 3 bases and J lost 5; bases outside the gene matches: 6. Germline CDR1 MDHEN, CDR2 SYDVKM. The CDR3 loop spans 14 amino acids. The CDR3 reads CASSFPQGAHEQYF. CDR3 nucleotide sequence: TGTGCCAGCAGTTTCCCCCAGGGGGCCCACGAGCAGTACTTC.

This chain links TRBV12-3 or TRBV12-4 with TRBJ2-7, with D maybe TRBD1 (6 bases). The CDR3 extends over 12 amino acids. The V end lost 3 bases, the J end lost 6 bases, and 9 bases lay between the germline ends. CDR3 in amino acids: CASSFGRGEQYF. CDR3 sequence (DNA): TGTGCCAGCAGTTTTGGCAGGGGCGAGCAGTACTTC.

The rearrangement links TRBV4-1 to TRBJ2-1, with 8 positions matching TRBD2. Unmatched junction bases numbered 12, after V lost 0 bases and J lost 8 bases. The CDR3 sequence is 17 residues long. CDR1 is MGHRA and CDR2 is YSYEKL in the germline V gene. The CDR3 region has the DNA TGCGCCAGCAGCCAAGAAGGGATAGGGCCCGGGGGGGATGAGCAGTTCTTC. Residues: CASSQEGIGPGGDEQFF.

The chain combines TRBV19 with TRBJ2-2; D uncertain. Trimming left V 6 bases short and J 4 bases short, with 15 bases between. Germline CDR1 reads LNHDA; CDR2 reads SQIVND (reference sequence). CDR3 length: 15 residues. The CDR3 DNA follows: TGTGCCAGTAGGTTTGAGATTTCGGGCACCGGGGAGCTGTTTTTT. Its translation: CASRFEISGTGELFF.

This chain connects TRBV7-8 to TRBJ1-2; D is undetermined. Germline-derived CDR1 and CDR2 are SGHVS and FQNEAQ. The CDR3 has 14 amino acids. V shed 3 bases and J shed 3 bases, with 11 bases lying between them. CDR3 protein: CASSLTPGDYGYTF. Here the CDR3 DNA reads TGTGCCAGCAGCTTGACCCCGGGTGACTATGGCTACACCTTC.

The chain recombines TRBV11-3 with TRBJ2-2, with D perhaps matching TRBD2 (6 bases). V was pared by 6 bases and J by 7 bases, with 18 bases between. This CDR3 region has 15 residues. CDR1 and CDR2 from the germline V gene are SGHNT and YENEEA. In DNA form, the CDR3 reads TGTGCCAGCAGACTAGAGGCAGGAGGGATCGGGGAGCTGTTTTTT. It specifies CASRLEAGGIGELFF. The full variable domain, its missing parts supplied by reference TRBV11-3 and TRBJ2-2, is EAGVVQSPRYKIIEKKQPVAFWCNPISGHNTLYWYLQNLGQGPELLIRYENEEAVDDSQLPKDRFSAERLKGVDSTLKIQPAELGDSAVYLCASRLEAGGIGELFFGEGSRLTVL.

The chain employs TRBV15 and TRBJ2-7; D perhaps matches TRBD1 (7 bases). V shed 5 bases and J shed 2 bases, with 19 bases lying between them. CDR3 length: 16 residues. The germline V gene has CDR1 LNHNV and CDR2 YYDKDF (reference sequence). As DNA, the CDR3 is TGTGCCACCAGCCCTCGGAGGGGGCGGAGGACCTACGAGCAGTACTTC. This encodes CATSPRRGRRTYEQYF.

The chain carries TRBV19 and TRBJ1-5; the D gene is possibly TRBD1 (5 bases). Germline V lookup: CDR1 LNHDA, CDR2 SQIVND (reference sequence). Deletions cut 6 bases from V and 2 bases from J, with 14 bases between. This CDR3 contains 15 residues. The CDR3: CASRVRREGNQPQHF. In DNA, the CDR3 is TGTGCCAGTAGAGTACGCAGGGAGGGCAATCAGCCCCAGCATTTT.

The genes are TRBV7-9 and TRBJ1-2; D is ambiguous. V lost 0 bases to trimming and J lost 7 bases, with 12 bases between them. Germline CDR1 reads SEHNR; CDR2 reads FQNEAQ (reference sequence). The length of the CDR3 is 14 residues. The CDR3 here is CASSLAGGRVGYTF. CDR3 nucleotide sequence: TGTGCCAGCAGCTTAGCCGGAGGGCGAGTTGGCTACACCTTC.

The chain joins TRBV5-1 to TRBJ2-1; D possibly corresponds to TRBD2 (6 bases). The V and J ends lost 6 bases and 3 bases respectively, with 13 bases between them. Germline CDR1 SGHRS, CDR2 YFSETQ. This CDR3 is built from 14 residues. The CDR3 sequence: CASTPGLIYNEQFF. Written as DNA, the CDR3 is TGCGCCAGCACCCCGGGACTCATCTACAATGAGCAGTTCTTC.

Only one count was recorded for this clone. The rearrangement joins TRBV18 to TRBJ1-4; TRBD1 agrees at 9 bases. CDR1 and CDR2 (germline): KGHSH, LQKENI. The CDR3 extends over 14 amino acids. Trimming cost V 5 bases and J 16 bases; bases outside gene matches: 14. CDR3 bases: TGTGCCAGCTCAGCCCGGGACAGGGATTTATTACCGTTTTTT. Amino acid sequence: CASSARDRDLLPFF.

This clone showed up just once. Written as DNA, the CDR3 is TGTGCCAGCAGCTTACCCGGCAGGGGTTCCGCCGGGGAGCTGTTTTTT. Protein: CASSLPGRGSAGELFF. The chain couples TRBV7-3 to TRBJ2-2, with D tentatively TRBD1 (6 bases). The CDR3 contains 16 residues. The V and J ends lost 2 bases and 6 bases respectively, with 16 bases between them. The germline CDR1 and CDR2 sequences are SGHTA and FQGTGA.

V gene TRBV23-1 combines with J gene TRBJ1-2; unclear D gene. TRBV23-1 is given ORF status, its function remaining uncertain. The ends were cut back, 0 bases at V and 6 bases at J, with 11 bases in the middle. This CDR3 has 14 amino acids. CDR3 protein: CASSQSPGLHGYTF. The CDR3 DNA reads as TGCGCCAGCAGTCAATCTCCGGGTCTCCATGGCTACACCTTC.

The chain has TRBV10-3 and TRBJ2-1; TRBD1 agrees at 9 bases. Germline V gives CDR1 ENHRY, CDR2 SYGVKD. V shed 5 bases, J shed 5 bases, and the junction held 7 bases outside the gene matches. The CDR3 extends over 15 amino acids. CDR3 bases: TGTGCCATCAGTCAGAGGACAGGGGAGAACAATGAGCAGTTCTTC. This sequence encodes CAISQRTGENNEQFF.

The V and J genes are TRBV12-3 or TRBV12-4 and TRBJ2-7, with a tentative D call TRBD1 (5 bases). The CDR3 spans 12 residues. V dropped 7 bases and J dropped 2 bases, with 9 bases sitting between them. CDR3 amino acids: CASIGDTYEQYF. Written as DNA, the CDR3 is TGTGCCAGCATAGGGGATACCTACGAGCAGTACTTC.

This chain uses TRBV6-1 with TRBJ1-2; D is possibly TRBD1 (5 bases). Germline values: CDR1 MNHNS, CDR2 SASEGT. V gave up 2 bases and J gave up 2 bases, with 9 bases separating them. This CDR3 has 14 residues. In DNA form, the CDR3 reads TGTGCCAGCAGTGAACGACAGAACAACTATGGCTACACCTTC. This translates into CASSERQNNYGYTF.

DNA for the CDR3: TGCGCCAGCAGCCAAGATCCTACAGGGGCCTATGGCTACACCTTC. It translates to CASSQDPTGAYGYTF. The V gene is TRBV4-1, the J gene TRBJ1-2; TRBD1 matches 7 bases. With 0 bases clipped from V and 4 bases from J, the junction kept 5 bases outside the gene matches. The CDR3 totals 15 residues. Germline V gives CDR1 MGHRA, CDR2 YSYEKL.

This clone was found once. The gene calls are TRBV30 and TRBJ1-2, with TRBD1 as a possible D gene (5 bases). Germline V gives CDR1 GTSNPN, CDR2 SVGIG (reference sequence). The germline V and J ends were trimmed by 0 bases and 2 bases, with 7 bases remaining between them. The CDR3 loop spans 13 amino acids. CDR3: CAWSVDSNYGYTF. The CDR3 nucleotides read TGTGCCTGGAGTGTAGACAGCAACTATGGCTACACCTTC.

The J gene is TRBJ1-5, the V gene TRBV30; no definite D call. The CDR3 runs 13 residues. The germline CDR1 and CDR2 sequences are GTSNPN and SVGIG (reference sequence). The V and J ends lost 2 bases and 8 bases respectively, with 13 bases between them. The CDR3 coding sequence is TGTGCCTGGAGTTCAACTCACGGGGAGCCCCAGCATTTT. Encoded protein: CAWSSTHGEPQHF.